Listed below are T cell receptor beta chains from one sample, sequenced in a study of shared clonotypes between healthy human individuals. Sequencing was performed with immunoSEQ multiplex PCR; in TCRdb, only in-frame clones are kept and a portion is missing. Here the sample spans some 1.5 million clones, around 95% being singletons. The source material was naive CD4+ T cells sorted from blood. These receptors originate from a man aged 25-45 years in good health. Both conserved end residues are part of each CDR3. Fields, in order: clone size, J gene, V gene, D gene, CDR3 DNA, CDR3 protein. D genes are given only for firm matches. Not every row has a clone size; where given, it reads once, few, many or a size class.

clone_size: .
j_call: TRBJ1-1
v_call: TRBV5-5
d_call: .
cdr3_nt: TGTGCCAGCAGCTTGGCCCTAATGACAGGACGGGGTACTGAAGCTTTCTTT
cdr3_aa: CASSLALMTGRGTEAFF

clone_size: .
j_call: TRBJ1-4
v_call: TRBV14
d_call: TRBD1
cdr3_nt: TGTGCCAGCAGCCCCGGGACAGACAGAGTTAATGAAAAACTGTTTTTT
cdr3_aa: CASSPGTDRVNEKLFF

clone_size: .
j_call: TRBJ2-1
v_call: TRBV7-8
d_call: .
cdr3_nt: TGTGCCAGCAGCTCCAAGAGTACGACAAACCCTAGCTCCTACAATGAGCAGTTCTTC
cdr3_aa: CASSSKSTTNPSSYNEQFF

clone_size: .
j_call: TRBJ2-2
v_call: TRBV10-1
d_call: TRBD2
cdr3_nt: TGCGCCAGCAGTGAGTCCGGTACTAGCGGGCCCGGGGAGCTGTTTTTT
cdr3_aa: CASSESGTSGPGELFF

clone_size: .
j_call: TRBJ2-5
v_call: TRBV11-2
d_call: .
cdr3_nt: TGTGCCAGCAGCTTACGAGGGATTGGGTGGAATGGGGAGACCCAGTACTTC
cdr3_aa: CASSLRGIGWNGETQYF

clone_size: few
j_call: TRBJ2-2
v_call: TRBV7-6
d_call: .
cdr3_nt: TGTGCCAGCAGCCCACGGGGATACGACACCGGGGAGCTGTTTTTT
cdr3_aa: CASSPRGYDTGELFF

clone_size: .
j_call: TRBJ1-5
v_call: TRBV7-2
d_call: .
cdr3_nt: TGTGCCAGCAGCTTATCTAACCATCGCGTTCAGCCCCAGCATTTT
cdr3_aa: CASSLSNHRVQPQHF

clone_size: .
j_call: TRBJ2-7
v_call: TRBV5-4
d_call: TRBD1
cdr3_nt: TGTGCCAGCAGCTTGGCCTTGACAGGGGGCGCTTCCGAGCAGTACTTC
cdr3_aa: CASSLALTGGASEQYF

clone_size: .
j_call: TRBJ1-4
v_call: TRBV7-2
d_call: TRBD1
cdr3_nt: TGTGCCAGCAGCCCGGACAGGGGGAATGAAAAACTGTTTTTT
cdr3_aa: CASSPDRGNEKLFF

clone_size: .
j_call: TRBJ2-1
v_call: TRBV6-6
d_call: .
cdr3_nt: TGTGCCAGCAGCAGGGACTTCTACAATGAGCAGTTCTTC
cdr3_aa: CASSRDFYNEQFF

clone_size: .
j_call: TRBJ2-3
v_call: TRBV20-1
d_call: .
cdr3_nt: TGCAGTGCTAGAGTGACAGATACGCAGTATTTT
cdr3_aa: CSARVTDTQYF

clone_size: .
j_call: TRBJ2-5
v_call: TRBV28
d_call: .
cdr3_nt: TGTGCCAGCAGTCCAGTAGGGGAGACCCAGTACTTC
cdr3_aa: CASSPVGETQYF

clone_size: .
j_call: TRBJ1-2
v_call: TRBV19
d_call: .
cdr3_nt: TGTGCCAGTAGAGGAGTGGCTCCCTATGGCTACACCTTC
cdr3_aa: CASRGVAPYGYTF

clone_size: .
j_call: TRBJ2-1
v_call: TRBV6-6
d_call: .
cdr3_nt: TGTGCCAGCATGAATGAGCAGTTCTTC
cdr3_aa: CASMNEQFF

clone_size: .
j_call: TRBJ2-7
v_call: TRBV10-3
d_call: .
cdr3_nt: TGTGCCATCAATCCTAGACGACAGGGAGGGTATCGGTTTGACGAGCAGTACTTC
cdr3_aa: CAINPRRQGGYRFDEQYF

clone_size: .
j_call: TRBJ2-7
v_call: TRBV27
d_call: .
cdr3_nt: TGTGCCAGCAACCCTCAGGGGGGGCTTAGCGACGAGCAGTACTTC
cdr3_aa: CASNPQGGLSDEQYF

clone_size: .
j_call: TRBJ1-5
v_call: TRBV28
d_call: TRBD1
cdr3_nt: TGTGCCAGCAGGGAGGGACAGCGGGTTTCGCCCCAGCATTTT
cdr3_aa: CASREGQRVSPQHF

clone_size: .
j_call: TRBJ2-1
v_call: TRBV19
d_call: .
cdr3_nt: TGTGCCAGTAGTATCGGGGCTAACAATGAGCAGTTCTTC
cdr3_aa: CASSIGANNEQFF

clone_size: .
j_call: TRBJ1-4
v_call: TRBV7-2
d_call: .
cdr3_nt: TGTGCCAGCAGCTTTCGCCAAACTAATGAAAAACTGTTTTTT
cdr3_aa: CASSFRQTNEKLFF

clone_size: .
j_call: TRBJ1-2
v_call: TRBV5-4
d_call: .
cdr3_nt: TGTGCCAGCAGCCCCCAGACAGCTAACTATGGCTACACCTTC
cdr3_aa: CASSPQTANYGYTF

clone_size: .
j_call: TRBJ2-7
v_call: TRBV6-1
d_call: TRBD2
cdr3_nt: TGTGCCAGCAGTGCCATCCATGGGGGGGTTGGCTCCTACGAGCAGTACTTC
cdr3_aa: CASSAIHGGVGSYEQYF

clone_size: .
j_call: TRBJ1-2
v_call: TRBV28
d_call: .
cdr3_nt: TGTGCCAGCAACCTCTACGATGGCTACACCTTC
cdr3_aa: CASNLYDGYTF

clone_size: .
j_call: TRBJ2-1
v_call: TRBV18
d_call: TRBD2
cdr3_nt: TGTGCCAGCTCACCGAGGACTAGCGGGATACCTGGGCACAATGAGCAGTTCTTC
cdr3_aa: CASSPRTSGIPGHNEQFF

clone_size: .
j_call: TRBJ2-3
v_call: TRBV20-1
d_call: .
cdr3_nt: TGCAGGGGAGGCACGCAGTATTTT
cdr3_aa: CRGGTQYF

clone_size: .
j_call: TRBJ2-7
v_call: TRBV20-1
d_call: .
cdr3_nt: TGCAGTGCGTACAGGGTCGAGCAGTACTTC
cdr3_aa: CSAYRVEQYF

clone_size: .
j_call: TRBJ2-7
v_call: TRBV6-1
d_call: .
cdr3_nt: TGTGCCAGCAGCGAAGGAAAGGGTCTGACCTACGAGCAGTACTTC
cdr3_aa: CASSEGKGLTYEQYF

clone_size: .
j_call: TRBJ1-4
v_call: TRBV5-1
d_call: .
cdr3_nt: TGCGCCAGCAGCTTAAGGACAGATGAAGAAAAACTGTTTTTT
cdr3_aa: CASSLRTDEEKLFF

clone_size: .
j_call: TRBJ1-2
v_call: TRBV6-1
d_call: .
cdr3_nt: TGTGCCAGCAGTAGGAAGCAGTATGGCTACACCTTC
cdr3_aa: CASSRKQYGYTF

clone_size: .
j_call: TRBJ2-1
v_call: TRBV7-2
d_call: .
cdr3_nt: TGTGCCAGCAGCTTCGGCCGGGACAAACAGTTCTTC
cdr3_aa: CASSFGRDKQFF

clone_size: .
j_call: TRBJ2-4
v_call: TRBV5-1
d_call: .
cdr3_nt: TGCGCCAGCAGCTTGGTCTCTCTTGCGGAGTTAGCCAAAAACATTCAGTACTTC
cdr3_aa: CASSLVSLAELAKNIQYF

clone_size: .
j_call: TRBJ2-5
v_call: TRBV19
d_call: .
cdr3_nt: TGTGCCAGTAGTATGACGTCGGGTGCGGAGACCCAGTACTTC
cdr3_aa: CASSMTSGAETQYF

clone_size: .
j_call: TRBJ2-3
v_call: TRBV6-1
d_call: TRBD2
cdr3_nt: TGTGCCAGCAGTGCCTTTAGCGGGATCGCAGATACGCAGTATTTT
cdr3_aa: CASSAFSGIADTQYF

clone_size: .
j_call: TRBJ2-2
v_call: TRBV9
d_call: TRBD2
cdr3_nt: TGTGCCAGCAGCCCTCACGGGACTAGCGGGATCGGCGGGGAGCTGTTTTTT
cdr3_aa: CASSPHGTSGIGGELFF

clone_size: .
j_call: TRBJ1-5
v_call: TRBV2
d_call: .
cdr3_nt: TGTGCCAGCAGTGATCAGAGCCTTCTGAGCAATCAGCCCCAGCATTTT
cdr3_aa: CASSDQSLLSNQPQHF

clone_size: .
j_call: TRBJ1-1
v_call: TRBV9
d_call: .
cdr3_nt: TGTGCCAGCAGCGTGAGACAAGAGAACACTGAAGCTTTCTTT
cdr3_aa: CASSVRQENTEAFF

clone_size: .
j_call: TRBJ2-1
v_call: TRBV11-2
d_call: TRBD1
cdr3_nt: TGTGCCAGCAGCCCGCGGACAGGGAGCTCCTACAATGAGCAGTTCTTC
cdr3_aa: CASSPRTGSSYNEQFF

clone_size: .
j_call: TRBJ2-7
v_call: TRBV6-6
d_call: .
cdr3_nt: TGTGCCAGCAGTTACACCGCCGGGGTGGTCGAGCAGTACTTC
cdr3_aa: CASSYTAGVVEQYF

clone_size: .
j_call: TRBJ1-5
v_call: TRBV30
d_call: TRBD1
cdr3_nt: TGTGCCTGCGGGACAGGGGGTGATCAGCCCCAGCATTTT
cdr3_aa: CACGTGGDQPQHF

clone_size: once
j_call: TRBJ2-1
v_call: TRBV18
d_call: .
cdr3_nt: TGTGCCAGCTCAGAGTTCATCTTGGGTGAGCAGTTCTTC
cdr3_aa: CASSEFILGEQFF

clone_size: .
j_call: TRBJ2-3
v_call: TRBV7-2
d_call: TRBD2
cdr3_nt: TGTGCCAGCAGCTTAGTAGGCGGGAGGGCAGATACGCAGTATTTT
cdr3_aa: CASSLVGGRADTQYF

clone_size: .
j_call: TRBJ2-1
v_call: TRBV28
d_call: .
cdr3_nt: TGTGCCAGCAGTCCGGACAGAAGCTCCTACAATGAGCAGTTCTTC
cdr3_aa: CASSPDRSSYNEQFF

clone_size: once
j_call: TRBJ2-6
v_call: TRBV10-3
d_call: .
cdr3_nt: TGTGCCATCCCCGCGGGGAGAGGAGGGAACTCTGGGGCCAACGTCCTGACTTTC
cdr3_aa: CAIPAGRGGNSGANVLTF

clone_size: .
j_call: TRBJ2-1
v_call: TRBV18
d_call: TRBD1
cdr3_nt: TGTGCCAGCTCGTCAAGACAGGGGGCCTACAATGAGCAGTTCTTC
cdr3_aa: CASSSRQGAYNEQFF

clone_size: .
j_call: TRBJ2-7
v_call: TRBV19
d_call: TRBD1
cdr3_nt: TGTGCCAGTAGTACCGGGACAGGGCAGCAGTACTTC
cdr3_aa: CASSTGTGQQYF

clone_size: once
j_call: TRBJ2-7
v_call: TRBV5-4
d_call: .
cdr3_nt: TGTGCCAGCAGCCCGGCAGGGGTTCGGGACGAGCAGTACTTC
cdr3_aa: CASSPAGVRDEQYF

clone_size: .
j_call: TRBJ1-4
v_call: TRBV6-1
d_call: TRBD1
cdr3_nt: TGTGCCAGCAGAGGGGGCGGTGAAAAACTGTTTTTT
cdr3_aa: CASRGGGEKLFF

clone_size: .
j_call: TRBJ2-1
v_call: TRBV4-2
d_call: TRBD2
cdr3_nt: TGTGCCAGCAGCTTCACCCGTAGCGGGAGGGTCTACAATGAGCAGTTCTTC
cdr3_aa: CASSFTRSGRVYNEQFF

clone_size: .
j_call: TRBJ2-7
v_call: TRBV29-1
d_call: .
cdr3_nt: TGCAGCGTTGTAACAGGGATAGGCTCCTACGAGCAGTACTTC
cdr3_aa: CSVVTGIGSYEQYF

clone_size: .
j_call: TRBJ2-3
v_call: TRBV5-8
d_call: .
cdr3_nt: TGTGCCAGCAGCGAGTACAGAAAGTCTACTAGCACAGATACGCAGTATTTT
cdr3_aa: CASSEYRKSTSTDTQYF

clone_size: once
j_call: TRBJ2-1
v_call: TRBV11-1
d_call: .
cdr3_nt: TGTGCCAGCAGTTACAGGTTAGGTCGCAATGAGCAGTTCTTC
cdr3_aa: CASSYRLGRNEQFF

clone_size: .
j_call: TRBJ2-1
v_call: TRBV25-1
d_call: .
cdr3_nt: TGTGCCAGCAGTGAATCAGGTCTGAATGAGCAGTTCTTC
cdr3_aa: CASSESGLNEQFF

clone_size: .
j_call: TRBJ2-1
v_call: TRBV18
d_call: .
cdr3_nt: TGTGCCAGCTCACCACCCTCTCGCGGTGAGCAGTTCTTC
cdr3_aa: CASSPPSRGEQFF

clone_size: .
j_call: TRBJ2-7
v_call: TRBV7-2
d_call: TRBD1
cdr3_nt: TGTGCCAGCAGCTTAAGACAGGGTGTTCCACTGGGGCAGTACTTC
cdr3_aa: CASSLRQGVPLGQYF

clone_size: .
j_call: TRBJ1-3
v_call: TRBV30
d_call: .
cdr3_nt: TGTGCCTGGGGCCCAAGACGGTCCCGGCCCGGAAACACCATATATTTT
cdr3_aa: CAWGPRRSRPGNTIYF